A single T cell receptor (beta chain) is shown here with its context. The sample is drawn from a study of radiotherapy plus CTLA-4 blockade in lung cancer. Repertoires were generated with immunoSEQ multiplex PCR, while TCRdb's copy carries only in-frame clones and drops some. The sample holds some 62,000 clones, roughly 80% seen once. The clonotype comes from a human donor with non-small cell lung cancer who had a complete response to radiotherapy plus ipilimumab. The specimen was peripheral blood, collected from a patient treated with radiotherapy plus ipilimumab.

CDR3 loop: CASSLDKTTEAFF. The CDR3 coding sequence is TGCGCCAGCAGCTTGGACAAGACCACTGAAGCTTTCTTT. The J gene is TRBJ1-1, the V gene TRBV5-1; no reliable D call. The ends were cut back, 0 bases at V and 4 bases at J, with 7 bases in the middle. This CDR3 spans 13 amino acids. From germline, CDR1 is SGHRS and CDR2 YFSETQ.